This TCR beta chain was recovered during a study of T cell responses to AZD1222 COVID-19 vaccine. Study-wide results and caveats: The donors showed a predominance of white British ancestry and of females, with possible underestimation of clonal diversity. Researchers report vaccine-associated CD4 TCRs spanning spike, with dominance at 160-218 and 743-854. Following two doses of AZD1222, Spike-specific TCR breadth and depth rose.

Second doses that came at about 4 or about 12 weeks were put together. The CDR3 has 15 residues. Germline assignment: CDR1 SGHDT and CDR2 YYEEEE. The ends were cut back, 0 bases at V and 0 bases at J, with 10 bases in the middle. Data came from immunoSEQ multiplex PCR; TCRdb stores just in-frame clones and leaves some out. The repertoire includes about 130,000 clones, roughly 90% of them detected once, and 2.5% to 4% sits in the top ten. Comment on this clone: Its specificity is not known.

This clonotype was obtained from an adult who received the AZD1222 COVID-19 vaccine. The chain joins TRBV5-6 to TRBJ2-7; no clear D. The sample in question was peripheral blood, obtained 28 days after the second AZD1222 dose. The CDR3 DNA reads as TGTGCCAGCAGCTTGGGGACGGGCAGCTCCTACGAGCAGTACTTC. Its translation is CASSLGTGSSYEQYF.